This paragraph reports one T cell receptor (beta chain). Its antigen is as yet unknown. The CDR3 runs to 13 residues. Per germline, CDR1 SGHVS and CDR2 FQNEAQ. V shed 7 bases and J shed 1 base, with 9 bases lying between them. The sample is drawn from a study of identical twins. TCRdb processed the 5' RACE reads anew with MiXCR; each CDR3 protein has one entry. The sample holds approximately 550,000 distinct CDR3 sequences, under 25% seen once. Study-wide points: Out-of-frame alpha sequences common to twins exhibited a surplus of low generation probability.

Separately, the same data were catalogued under a study of yellow fever vaccine responses in identical twins.

V and J are TRBV7-8 and TRBJ2-3; no reliable D call. The sample taken for sequencing was CD4+ T cells sorted from blood. The receptor comes from a woman between 18 and 30 years old in good health. CDR3 in amino acids: CASTGYRTDTQYF. CDR3 sequence (DNA): TGTGCCAGCACCGGTTATCGCACAGATACGCAGTATTTT. Full variable domain (remainder filled in from reference TRBV7-8 and TRBJ2-3): GAGVSQSPRYKVAKRGQDVALRCDPISGHVSLFWYQQALGQGPEFLTYFQNEAQLDKSGLPSDRFFAERPEGSVSTLKIQRTQQEDSAVYLCASTGYRTDTQYFGPGTRLTVL.